These T cell receptor beta chains were read from a single sample in a study of T cells in Graves' hyperthyroidism and ophthalmopathy. A single record per CDR3 protein comes from TCRdb applying MiXCR to the multiplex PCR reads. In the table there are hundreds of thousands of distinct CDR3 sequences, approximately 15% of which are singletons. Input material: blood. Receptors were obtained from a woman in her thirties or forties with Graves' ophthalmopathy. Each CDR3 is given with its conserved first and last residue. A D gene is named only where the DNA matches it firmly. Clone size is given for some rows only: seen once, a few or many times, or a class if the clone is expanded.

cdr3_aa: CASSAGLARETQYF; cdr3_nt: TGTGCCAGCAGTGCCGGACTAGCTCGGGAGACCCAGTACTTC; clone_size: many; j_call: TRBJ2-5; v_call: TRBV27; d_call: TRBD2
cdr3_aa: CASSMQGAQPQHF; cdr3_nt: TGTGCCAGCAGTATGCAGGGGGCCCAGCCCCAGCATTTT; clone_size: NA; j_call: TRBJ1-5; v_call: TRBV6-1; d_call: TRBD1
cdr3_aa: CASSFRGWSETQYF; cdr3_nt: TGTGCCAGCAGTTTCAGGGGATGGTCAGAGACCCAGTACTTC; clone_size: NA; j_call: TRBJ2-5; v_call: TRBV27; d_call: NA
cdr3_aa: CAWSPPPGASNQPQHF; cdr3_nt: TGTGCCTGGAGTCCCCCTCCGGGGGCAAGCAATCAGCCCCAGCATTTT; clone_size: NA; j_call: TRBJ1-5; v_call: TRBV30; d_call: NA
cdr3_aa: CASAMGQETQYF; cdr3_nt: TGTGCCAGCGCCATGGGGCAAGAGACCCAGTACTTC; clone_size: once; j_call: TRBJ2-5; v_call: TRBV28; d_call: NA
cdr3_aa: CSARDPVNNYGYTF; cdr3_nt: TGCAGTGCTAGAGATCCTGTCAACAACTATGGCTACACCTTC; clone_size: many; j_call: TRBJ1-2; v_call: TRBV20-1; d_call: NA
cdr3_aa: CASSLGLAGLSYEQYF; cdr3_nt: TGCGCCAGCAGCTTGGGACTAGCGGGACTCTCCTACGAGCAGTACTTC; clone_size: NA; j_call: TRBJ2-7; v_call: TRBV5-1; d_call: TRBD2
cdr3_aa: CASSLRLAGLPEQYF; cdr3_nt: TGTGCCAGCAGCTTGAGGCTAGCGGGACTTCCGGAGCAGTACTTC; clone_size: NA; j_call: TRBJ2-7; v_call: TRBV5-4; d_call: TRBD2
cdr3_aa: CASSRLRDSSYEQYF; cdr3_nt: TGTGCCAGCAGCCGACTCCGGGACAGCTCCTACGAGCAGTACTTC; clone_size: NA; j_call: TRBJ2-7; v_call: TRBV7-2; d_call: TRBD1
cdr3_aa: CASSIRDSPRETQYF; cdr3_nt: TGTGCCAGCAGTATCCGGGACTCGCCCCGGGAGACCCAGTACTTC; clone_size: many; j_call: TRBJ2-5; v_call: TRBV6-2/TRBV6-3; d_call: NA
cdr3_aa: CASSFGRNTIYF; cdr3_nt: TGTGCCAGCAGTTTTGGACGGAACACCATATATTTT; clone_size: NA; j_call: TRBJ1-3; v_call: TRBV11-3; d_call: NA
cdr3_aa: CASSFTLRTGGTEAFF; cdr3_nt: TGTGCCAGCAGCTTTACCCTCCGGACAGGGGGCACTGAAGCTTTCTTT; clone_size: NA; j_call: TRBJ1-1; v_call: TRBV27; d_call: TRBD1
cdr3_aa: CASSQNRDGSYEQYF; cdr3_nt: TGTGCCAGTAGCCAAAACCGGGACGGCTCCTACGAGCAGTACTTC; clone_size: NA; j_call: TRBJ2-7; v_call: TRBV19; d_call: NA
cdr3_aa: CASSQDSAGRETQYF; cdr3_nt: TGCGCCAGCAGCCAAGATTCGGCCGGGAGAGAGACCCAGTACTTC; clone_size: few; j_call: TRBJ2-5; v_call: TRBV4-1; d_call: NA
cdr3_aa: CASSPPGLHKAETQYF; cdr3_nt: TGTGCCAGCAGTCCTCCGGGACTACACAAGGCAGAGACCCAGTACTTC; clone_size: many; j_call: TRBJ2-5; v_call: TRBV28; d_call: TRBD2
cdr3_aa: CASSYSTDTEAFF; cdr3_nt: TGTGCCAGCAGTTACTCGACTGACACTGAAGCTTTCTTT; clone_size: NA; j_call: TRBJ1-1; v_call: TRBV6-5; d_call: NA
cdr3_aa: CSAEAPGIGTEAFF; cdr3_nt: TGCAGTGCCGAAGCCCCAGGGATCGGCACTGAAGCTTTCTTT; clone_size: NA; j_call: TRBJ1-1; v_call: TRBV20-1; d_call: NA
cdr3_aa: CASSRQGGEKLFF; cdr3_nt: TGTGCCAGTAGTAGACAGGGAGGAGAAAAACTGTTTTTT; clone_size: few; j_call: TRBJ1-4; v_call: TRBV19; d_call: TRBD1
cdr3_aa: CASSEVLPVPIAGQGARGQETQYF; cdr3_nt: TGTGCCAGCAGTGAAGTTCTGCCCGTTCCAATCGCGGGACAGGGGGCGCGAGGCCAAGAGACCCAGTACTTC; clone_size: few; j_call: TRBJ2-5; v_call: TRBV2; d_call: TRBD1
cdr3_aa: CASSLSSENTGELFF; cdr3_nt: TGTGCCAGCAGTTTGAGCTCAGAGAACACCGGGGAGCTGTTTTTT; clone_size: many; j_call: TRBJ2-2; v_call: TRBV12-3/TRBV12-4; d_call: NA
cdr3_aa: CASTRRSLTEAFF; cdr3_nt: TGTGCCAGCACTCGGCGATCTCTGACCGAAGCTTTCTTT; clone_size: many; j_call: TRBJ1-1; v_call: TRBV6-1; d_call: NA
cdr3_aa: CASSHSGSRNEQYF; cdr3_nt: TGTGCCAGCAGTCATTCCGGGAGTAGGAACGAGCAGTACTTC; clone_size: many; j_call: TRBJ2-7; v_call: TRBV6-5; d_call: NA
cdr3_aa: CASGGLGSGEQYF; cdr3_nt: TGTGCCAGCGGGGGACTAGGGTCGGGGGAGCAGTACTTC; clone_size: many; j_call: TRBJ2-7; v_call: TRBV19; d_call: TRBD2
cdr3_aa: CASSVGMGQVYEQYF; cdr3_nt: TGTGCCAGCAGCGTAGGAATGGGACAGGTGTACGAGCAGTACTTC; clone_size: many; j_call: TRBJ2-7; v_call: TRBV9; d_call: TRBD1
cdr3_aa: CASGSPENIQYF; cdr3_nt: TGTGCCAGCGGGTCCCCCGAAAACATTCAGTACTTC; clone_size: many; j_call: TRBJ2-4; v_call: TRBV7-9; d_call: NA
cdr3_aa: CAITTGGPGELFF; cdr3_nt: TGTGCCATCACTACGGGAGGGCCCGGGGAGCTGTTTTTT; clone_size: NA; j_call: TRBJ2-2; v_call: TRBV10-3; d_call: TRBD2
cdr3_aa: CAWSQGMNTEAFF; cdr3_nt: TGTGCCTGGTCACAGGGCATGAACACTGAAGCTTTCTTT; clone_size: many; j_call: TRBJ1-1; v_call: TRBV30; d_call: NA
cdr3_aa: CASRDNGGPNEKLFF; cdr3_nt: TGTGCCAGCAGGGATAATGGGGGTCCAAATGAAAAACTGTTTTTT; clone_size: few; j_call: TRBJ1-4; v_call: TRBV4-2; d_call: NA
cdr3_aa: CASSLGQGLNEQFF; cdr3_nt: TGTGCCAGCAGCTTGGGACAGGGGCTAAATGAGCAGTTCTTC; clone_size: few; j_call: TRBJ2-1; v_call: TRBV11-3; d_call: TRBD1
cdr3_aa: CASRESGIETQYF; cdr3_nt: TGTGCCAGCAGGGAAAGCGGGATAGAGACCCAGTACTTC; clone_size: many; j_call: TRBJ2-5; v_call: TRBV6-1; d_call: TRBD2